This T cell receptor beta chain emerged from a study of T-cell memory formation after mild COVID-19. Overall study context: Clustering of TCRs was largely donor specific. Points from the study as a whole: There was a balanced CD4/CD8 profile in clones contracting day 15 to 85, and later expanders leaned CD4+. Among CD4+ contracting clones, most were CM and EM, and CD8+ ones EMRA.

Constant-segment primers served in 5'RACE that generated TCR alpha and TCR beta cDNA libraries bearing sample barcodes and UMIs. In TCRdb, the 5' RACE reads were re-called with MiXCR into one record per CDR3 protein. The profile shows 300,000 to 400,000 distinct CDR3 sequences, about 15% of them singletons. Germline values: CDR1 SGHTA, CDR2 FQGNSA. The length of the CDR3 is 15 residues. J gave up 3 bases and V 1 base, and 4 bases lay outside the gene matches. This clonotype showed up many times. Its target is unknown. The rearrangement joins TRBV7-2 to TRBJ2-7, with TRBD2 matching 9 bases. The TCR comes from a man between 18 and 35 years old who had mild COVID-19 (a few samples of this study predate the infection). Cell type and time point are not known. The source material was PBMCs or a T cell subset sorted from them (not recorded which). The CDR3 is CASSLERGAIYEQYF. The CDR3 DNA follows: TGTGCCAGCAGCTTAGAGCGGGGGGCGATCTACGAGCAGTACTTC.